This passage covers 5 T cell receptor beta chains from one sample sequenced in a study of cytomegalovirus exposure and HLA in healthy donors (dated by TCRdb to about 2017). The library was prepared using the immunoSEQ multiplex PCR assay. The multiplex PCR relied on a mix of 60 forward primers for TCR Vbeta segments and 13 reverse primers for TCR Jbeta segments. TCRdb stores this immuneACCESS table with in-frame sequences only. Part of the clones is absent; in the studies checked, under half of the shortfall reflects unresolved V genes, and no reason is known for the rest. This sample has about 160,000 clones in its table, and over 75% of those were observed once. The biggest ten clones account for about 4.5% of the sample. Sequenced input: PBMCs. These receptors came from a man aged 35 to 55 in good health and CMV-seronegative.

The sample holds one count of this clone. This chain links TRBV11-2 with TRBJ2-7; the match to TRBD1 covers 8 bases. The CDR3 runs 16 residues. In germline, CDR1 is SGHAT, CDR2 FQNNGV. The V and J ends lost 4 bases and 4 bases, in that order; junction bases with no gene match: 12. The CDR3: CASSSQGAGGFYEQYF. In nucleotides, the CDR3 is TGTGCCAGCAGCTCCCAGGGGGCAGGGGGGTTTTACGAGCAGTACTTC.

The V and J genes are TRBV5-6 and TRBJ2-1; TRBD1 agrees at 12 bases. The CDR3 has 16 residues. Trimming removed 3 bases from V and 8 bases from J; junction bases left unmatched: 9. The germline V gene has CDR1 SGHDT and CDR2 YYEEEE. DNA of the CDR3: TGTGCCAGCAGCTGGGTTCTGGGACAGGGGGCAGATGAGCAGTTCTTC. This encodes CASSWVLGQGADEQFF.

The chain recombines TRBV9 with TRBJ2-3, with unresolved D. Trimming removed 0 bases at V and 0 bases at J, with 8 bases between. Per the germline V gene, CDR1 is SGDLS and CDR2 is YYNGEE. The CDR3 loop spans 15 amino acids. CDR3: CASSVDSRSTDTQYF. DNA for the CDR3: TGTGCCAGCAGCGTAGACTCCAGGAGCACAGATACGCAGTATTTT. Full variable domain (rest looked up from reference TRBV9 and TRBJ2-3): DSGVTQTPKHLITATGQRVTLRCSPRSGDLSVYWYQQSLDQGLQFLIQYYNGEERAKGNILERFSAQQFPDLHSELNLSSLELGDSALYFCASSVDSRSTDTQYFGPGTRLTVL.

J is TRBJ1-4 and V is TRBV15, with 9 positions matching TRBD1. Germline V CDR1 and CDR2: LNHNV, YYDKDF (reference sequence). The junction had 4 bases not matched to a gene; V was cut back by 8 bases and J by 0 bases. This CDR3 region has 15 residues. CDR3 in amino acids: CATWTGASTNEKLFF. Here the CDR3 DNA reads TGTGCCACCTGGACAGGGGCCTCAACTAATGAAAAACTGTTTTTT.

The V call is TRBV5-6, the J call TRBJ2-7; 7 positions match TRBD2. Germline values: CDR1 SGHDT, CDR2 YYEEEE. V trimming: 0 bases; J trimming: 2 bases; junction bases outside the gene matches: 5. The CDR3 length is 15 residues. The CDR3 region is CASSLAGGGTYEQYF. DNA for the CDR3: TGTGCCAGCAGCTTGGCTGGCGGGGGAACCTACGAGCAGTACTTC.